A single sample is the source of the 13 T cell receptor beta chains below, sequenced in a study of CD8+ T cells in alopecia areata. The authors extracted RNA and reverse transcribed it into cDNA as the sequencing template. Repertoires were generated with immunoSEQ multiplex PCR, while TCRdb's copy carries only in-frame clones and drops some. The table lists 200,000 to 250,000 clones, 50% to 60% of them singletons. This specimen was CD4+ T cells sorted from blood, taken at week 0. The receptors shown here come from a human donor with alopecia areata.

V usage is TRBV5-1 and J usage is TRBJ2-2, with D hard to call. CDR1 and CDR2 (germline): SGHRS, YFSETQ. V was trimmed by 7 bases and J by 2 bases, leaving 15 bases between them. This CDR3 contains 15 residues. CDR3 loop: CASAPSTSNTGELFF. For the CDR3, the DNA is TGCGCCAGCGCCCCTAGTACCTCAAACACCGGGGAGCTGTTTTTT. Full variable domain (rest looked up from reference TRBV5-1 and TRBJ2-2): KAGVTQTPRYLIKTRGQQVTLSCSPISGHRSVSWYQQTPGQGLQFLFEYFSETQRNKGNFPGRFSGRQFSNSRSEMNVSTLELGDSALYLCASAPSTSNTGELFFGEGSRLTVL.

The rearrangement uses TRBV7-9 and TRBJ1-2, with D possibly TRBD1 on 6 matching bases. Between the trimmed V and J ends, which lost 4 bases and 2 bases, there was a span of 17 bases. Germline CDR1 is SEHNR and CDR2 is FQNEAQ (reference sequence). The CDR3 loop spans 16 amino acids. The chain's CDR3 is CASSSSYTRGNYGYTF. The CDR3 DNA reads TGTGCCAGCAGCTCATCGTATACGAGGGGGAACTATGGCTACACCTTC.

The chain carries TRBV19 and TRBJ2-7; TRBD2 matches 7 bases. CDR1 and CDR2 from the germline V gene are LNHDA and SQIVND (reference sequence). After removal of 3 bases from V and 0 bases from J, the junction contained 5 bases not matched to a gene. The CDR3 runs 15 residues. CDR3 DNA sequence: TGTGCCAGTAGTATGTTTGGCGGGAGCTCCTACGAGCAGTACTTC. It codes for CASSMFGGSSYEQYF. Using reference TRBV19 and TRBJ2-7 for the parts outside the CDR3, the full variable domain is DGGITQSPKYLFRKEGQNVTLSCEQNLNHDAMYWYRQDPGQGLRLIYYSQIVNDFQKGDIAEGYSVSREKKESFPLTVTSAQKNPTAFYLCASSMFGGSSYEQYFGPGTRLTVT.

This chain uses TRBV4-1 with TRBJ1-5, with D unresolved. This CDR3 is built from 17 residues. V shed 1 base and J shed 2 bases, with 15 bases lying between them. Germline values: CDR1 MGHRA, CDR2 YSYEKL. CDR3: CASSQVPLLRGNQPQHF. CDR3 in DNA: TGCGCCAGCAGCCAAGTGCCTCTCCTACGGGGCAATCAGCCCCAGCATTTT.

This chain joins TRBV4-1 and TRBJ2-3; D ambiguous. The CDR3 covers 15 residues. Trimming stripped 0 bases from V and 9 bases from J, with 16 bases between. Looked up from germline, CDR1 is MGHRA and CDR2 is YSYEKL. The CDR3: CASSQDTLVLGTQYF. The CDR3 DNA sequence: TGCGCCAGCAGCCAAGATACCCTAGTCCTGGGAACGCAGTATTTT.

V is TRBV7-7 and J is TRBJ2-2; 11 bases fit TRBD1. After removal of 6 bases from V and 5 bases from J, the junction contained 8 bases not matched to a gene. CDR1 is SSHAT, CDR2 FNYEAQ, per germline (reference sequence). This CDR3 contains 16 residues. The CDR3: CASSSTGTGGTGELFF. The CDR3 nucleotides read TGTGCCAGCAGTTCTACCGGGACAGGGGGGACCGGGGAGCTGTTTTTT.

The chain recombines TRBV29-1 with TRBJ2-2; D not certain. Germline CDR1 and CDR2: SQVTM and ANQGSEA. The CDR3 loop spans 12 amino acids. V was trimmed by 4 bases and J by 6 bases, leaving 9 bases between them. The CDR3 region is CSVARSAGELFF. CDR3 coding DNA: TGCAGCGTTGCCCGATCGGCCGGGGAGCTGTTTTTT.

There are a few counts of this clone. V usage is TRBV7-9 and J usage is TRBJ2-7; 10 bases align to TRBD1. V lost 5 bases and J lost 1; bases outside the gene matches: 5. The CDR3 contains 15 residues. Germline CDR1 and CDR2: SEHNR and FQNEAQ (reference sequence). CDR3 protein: CASSNRDRGSYEQYF. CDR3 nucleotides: TGTGCCAGCAGCAACCGGGACAGGGGATCCTACGAGCAGTACTTC.

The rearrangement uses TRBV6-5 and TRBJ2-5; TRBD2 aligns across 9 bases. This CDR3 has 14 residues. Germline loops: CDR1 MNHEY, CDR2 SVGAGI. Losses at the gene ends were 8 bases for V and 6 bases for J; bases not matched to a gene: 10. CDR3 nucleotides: TGTGCCAGCGGCCCCCTAGCGGGAAGACAGACCCAGTACTTC. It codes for CASGPLAGRQTQYF.

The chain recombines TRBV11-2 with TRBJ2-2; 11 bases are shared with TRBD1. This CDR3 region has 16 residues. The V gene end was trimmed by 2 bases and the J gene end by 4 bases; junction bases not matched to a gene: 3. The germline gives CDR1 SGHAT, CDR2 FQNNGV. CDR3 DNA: TGTGCCAGCAGCTTAACGGGACAGGGGGTCACCGGGGAGCTGTTTTTT. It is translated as CASSLTGQGVTGELFF.

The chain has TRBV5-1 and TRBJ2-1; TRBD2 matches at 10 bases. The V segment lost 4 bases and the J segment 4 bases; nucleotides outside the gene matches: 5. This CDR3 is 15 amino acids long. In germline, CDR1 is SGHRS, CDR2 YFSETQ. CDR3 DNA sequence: TGCGCCAGCAGCCCAGTAGCGGGAGGTTACAATGAGCAGTTCTTC. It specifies CASSPVAGGYNEQFF.

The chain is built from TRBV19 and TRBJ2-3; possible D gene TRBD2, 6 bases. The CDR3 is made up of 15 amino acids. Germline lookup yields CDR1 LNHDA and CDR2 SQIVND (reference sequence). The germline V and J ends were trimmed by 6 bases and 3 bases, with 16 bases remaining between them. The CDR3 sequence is CASRPGGQGTDTQYF. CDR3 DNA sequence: TGTGCCAGTAGACCCGGGGGTCAAGGTACAGATACGCAGTATTTT.

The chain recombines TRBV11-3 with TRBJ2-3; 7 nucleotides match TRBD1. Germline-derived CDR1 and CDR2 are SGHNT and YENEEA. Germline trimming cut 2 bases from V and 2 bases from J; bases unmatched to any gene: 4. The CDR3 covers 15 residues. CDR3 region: CASSLSDRPTDTQYF. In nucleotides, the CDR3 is TGTGCCAGCAGCTTATCGGACAGGCCCACAGATACGCAGTATTTT. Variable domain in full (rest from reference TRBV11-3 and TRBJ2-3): EAGVVQSPRYKIIEKKQPVAFWCNPISGHNTLYWYLQNLGQGPELLIRYENEEAVDDSQLPKDRFSAERLKGVDSTLKIQPAELGDSAVYLCASSLSDRPTDTQYFGPGTRLTVL.